The subject of this entry is one T cell receptor (beta chain). The data are from a study of blood T cell repertoires in COVID-19. Study context: Both acute and convalescent COVID-19 samples were obtained from the United States, Italy and Spain. PBMCs, B-cell-depleted T cells, or T cells provided the cDNA or gDNA that made up the material.

Trimming cost V 5 bases and J 5 bases, with 12 bases left between them. The CDR3 totals 13 residues. Germline CDR1 MNHNS, CDR2 SASEGT. As processed by the authors: Amplification of reference gene primers provided the estimated nucleated cell counts. Produced via immunoSEQ multiplex PCR; TCRdb's table is partial and in-frame only. V, J and clone size are taken as reported in that table, and D and trimming were inferred from the DNA itself. The table lists roughly 140,000 clones, approximately 90% of them singletons, with approximately 9.9% in the top ten. The chain combines TRBV6-1 with TRBJ1-2; TRBD1 might be the D (5 bases). The sequence derives from a woman aged 80 or over with acute or convalescent COVID-19. Sequenced material: peripheral blood. The CDR3 region has the DNA TGTGCCAGCAGTACCTGGGAGGGGTATGGCTACACCTTC. It specifies CASSTWEGYGYTF.